This T cell receptor (beta chain) is from a study of CD8 T cells in ankylosing spondylitis. Each CDR3 protein is one row after TCRdb ran MiXCR on the 5' RACE reads. Of about 800,000 distinct CDR3 sequences in the sample, about 10% were seen once. Concerning this clonotype: Its antigen is currently unknown.

Germline CDR1 is LNHNV and CDR2 is YYDKDF (reference sequence). Deletions cut 0 bases from V and 3 bases from J, with 9 bases between. CDR3 length: 16 amino acids. Whole-study results and caveats: A motif in TCR beta, a set of 8 or 9 highly homologous variants, appeared characteristic of ankylosing spondylitis blood.

This chain uses TRBV15 with TRBJ2-6, with a weak D call TRBD1 (5 bases). Material: blood, either unsorted or a sorted T cell fraction (not recorded which). This receptor was obtained from a male donor with ankylosing spondylitis. For the CDR3, the DNA is TGTGCCACCAGCAGAGACAGGGTTAATGGGGCCAACGTCCTGACTTTC. Translation gives CATSRDRVNGANVLTF. The full variable domain, rest sourced from reference TRBV15 and TRBJ2-6, is DAMVIQNPRYQVTQFGKPVTLSCSQTLNHNVMYWYQQKSSQAPKLLFHYYDKDFNNEADTPDNFQSRRPNTSFCFLDIRSPGLGDTAMYLCATSRDRVNGANVLTFGAGSRLTVL.